The clone carrying this T cell receptor (beta chain) has just a few counts. V was shortened by 5 bases and J by 8 bases, with 18 bases between the two germline ends. Germline V gene sequence: CDR1 SEHNR, CDR2 FQNEAQ (reference sequence). The CDR3 is 15 residues long. This sample was included in a study of human T cells and chemical hapten exposure. MiXCR, applied by TCRdb to the RACE reads, yields one record per CDR3 protein. The table includes 100,000 to 150,000 distinct CDR3 sequences, 11% detected once. The sample's time point: patch test 3, about 24 weeks after DPC sensitization. The treatment: therapeutic diphenylcyclopropenone sensitization with weekly scalp DPC. Sample donors consisted of patients with alopecia, aged 18 to 70 years, who were suitable for DPC.

Sequenced material: whole blood, taken in connection with sensitization to the hapten diphenylcyclopropenone (DPC). The sequence was collected from a woman aged 45 to 65 with alopecia areata. Some clones in this sample may be carry-over from other donors' samples. The rearrangement joins TRBV7-9 to TRBJ1-4; no firm D call. Written as DNA, the CDR3 is TGTGCCAGCAGCCCCACCCAAGCTACGGGGGAAAAACTGTTTTTT. Amino acid sequence: CASSPTQATGEKLFF.